The entry below describes one T cell receptor (beta chain). The antigen is undetermined. The sample is drawn from a study of glioma-infiltrating T cells. V lost 4 bases to trimming and J lost 4 bases, with 21 bases between them. CDR1 is MDHEN, CDR2 SYDVKM, per germline. This CDR3 comprises 17 residues. Using RNA template, CDR3s of TCR alpha and beta were amplified with iRepertoire arm-PCR. One-step reverse transcription and amplification started from around 100-400 ng of tissue mRNA or PBMC total RNA. TCRdb ran MiXCR on the multiplex PCR reads and lists one entry per CDR3 protein. Altogether about 410,000 distinct CDR3 sequences are present, roughly two fifths being singletons, with the ten largest covering 9.5% to 15%. Study outcomes and limitations: Patients with low tissue-blood divergence carried a signature set of shared blood CDR3 motifs.

This chain joins TRBV28 and TRBJ2-3; D possibly corresponds to TRBD1 (6 bases). Specimen: glioma tissue, nonneoplastic brain tissue, or PBMCs (not recorded which). This receptor was taken from a human donor with low-grade glioma or glioblastoma, undergoing nonglioma brain surgery, or in good health (not recorded which). The chain's CDR3 is CASSSTTGYAVADTQYF. The CDR3 DNA follows: TGTGCCAGCAGTTCCACGACAGGTTACGCAGTAGCAGATACGCAGTATTTT.